This entry lists 16 T cell receptor beta chains sequenced from one sample in a study of T cell responses to AZD1222 COVID-19 vaccine (dated by TCRdb to the early 2020s). Receptor libraries were prepared by the immunoSEQ multiplex PCR assay. The clones in this table, taken by TCRdb from immuneACCESS, are in-frame only. Not every clone is retained; where verified, under half of the shortfall comes from an unresolved V gene, and the cause of the rest is unknown. This sample has 95,000 to 100,000 clones in its table, and more than 75% of those were observed once. The top ten constitute approximately 15% of the sample. Interpreted using the paper, the time point label stands for: baseline before first vaccination. Sequenced here: peripheral blood, sampled on day 0 of AZD1222 vaccination. The source is an adult in good health.

The chain joins TRBV4-1 to TRBJ2-2; tentatively, D is TRBD1 (5 bases). This CDR3 contains 15 residues. CDR1 and CDR2 from the germline V gene are MGHRA and YSYEKL. The V gene lost 2 bases and the J gene lost 4 bases, with 11 bases spanning the gap. The CDR3 nucleotides are TGCGCCAGCAGCCAAAATAGACAGTCCACCGGGGAGCTGTTTTTT. It encodes CASSQNRQSTGELFF.

The J gene is TRBJ1-3, the V gene TRBV6-5; D gene ambiguous. This CDR3 is 15 amino acids long. Germline CDR1 is MNHEY and CDR2 is SVGAGI. V dropped 4 bases and J dropped 0 bases, with 10 bases sitting between them. CDR3 amino acids: CASSFSGNSGNTIYF. CDR3 in DNA: TGTGCCAGCAGTTTTTCGGGGAACTCTGGAAACACCATATATTTT.

The chain employs TRBV10-3 and TRBJ1-5; D is unclear. This CDR3 comprises 16 residues. The V and J ends lost 0 bases and 0 bases respectively, with 9 bases between them. Germline V gene sequence: CDR1 ENHRY, CDR2 SYGVKD. CDR3 residues: CAISESRTVSNQPQHF. In nucleotides, the CDR3 is TGTGCCATCAGTGAGTCGAGGACCGTTAGCAATCAGCCCCAGCATTTT.

This sequence joins TRBV5-1 and TRBJ1-2, with TRBD1 identical over 8 bases. V gave up 4 bases and J gave up 4 bases; unmatched junction bases: 6. CDR3 length: 14 amino acids. From germline, CDR1 is SGHRS and CDR2 YFSETQ. CDR3 coding DNA: TGCGCCAGCAGCACCGGACAGGGACCCTATGGCTACACCTTC. It encodes CASSTGQGPYGYTF.

The V call is TRBV7-3, the J call TRBJ1-2; TRBD1 matches 8 bases. Germline V gene data show CDR1 as SGHTA and CDR2 as FQGTGA. J gave up 3 bases and V 5 bases, and 8 bases lay outside the gene matches. The CDR3 loop spans 15 amino acids. The CDR3 reads CASSQGAGLDYGYTF. CDR3 in DNA: TGTGCCAGCAGCCAGGGGGCAGGGTTGGACTATGGCTACACCTTC.

The V gene is TRBV19, the J gene TRBJ2-7; 7 nucleotides match TRBD1. The V and J ends lost 5 bases and 2 bases, in that order; junction bases with no gene match: 6. The CDR3 has 14 residues. Germline assignment: CDR1 LNHDA and CDR2 SQIVND (reference sequence). The CDR3 loop reads CASSARTGTYEQYF. The CDR3, as DNA: TGTGCCAGTAGTGCCCGGACAGGAACCTACGAGCAGTACTTC.

The rearrangement joins TRBV6-1 to TRBJ2-1; possibly TRBD2 for D (6 bases). The CDR3 covers 14 residues. Germline CDR1 is MNHNS and CDR2 is SASEGT. Trimming shortened V by 1 base and J by 6 bases, and 10 bases separated the two germline ends. The CDR3, as DNA: TGTGCCAGCAGTGAAGAACTAGCCCCCAATGAGCAGTTCTTC. Protein product: CASSEELAPNEQFF.

The chain employs TRBV10-3 and TRBJ2-2; 9 positions agree with TRBD2. CDR3 size: 19 residues. The germline CDR1 and CDR2 sequences are ENHRY and SYGVKD. The junction had 12 bases not matched to a gene; V was cut back by 2 bases and J by 2 bases. DNA of the CDR3: TGTGCCATCAGTGAGCCGGCTAGCGGGAACCCCTTTAACACCGGGGAGCTGTTTTTT. Translation: CAISEPASGNPFNTGELFF.

V usage is TRBV5-4 and J usage is TRBJ1-4; 7 nucleotides align to TRBD1. V gave up 3 bases and J gave up 7 bases; unmatched junction bases: 12. The CDR3 has 16 residues. Germline CDR1 is SGHNT and CDR2 is YYREEE (reference sequence). For the CDR3, the DNA is TGTGCCAGCAGCTCCGGGGGGAGGGGGCGTGCTGAAAAACTGTTTTTT. Its protein product is CASSSGGRGRAEKLFF.

The rearrangement joins TRBV7-9 to TRBJ2-3; D is uncertain. CDR1 is SEHNR, CDR2 FQNEAQ, per germline (reference sequence). V was clipped by 10 bases and J by 1 base, with 9 bases between them. This CDR3 region has 12 residues. CDR3 coding DNA: TGTGCCACCCGAGGTGGCACAGATACGCAGTATTTT. Translation: CATRGGTDTQYF.

This chain links TRBV11-3 with TRBJ2-2, with 9 bases lining up with TRBD1. The V and J ends lost 4 bases and 6 bases, in that order; junction bases with no gene match: 9. CDR3 length: 16 residues. Germline V CDR1 and CDR2: SGHNT, YENEEA. The CDR3 loop is CASSSPRDRVAGELFF. The DNA of the CDR3 is TGTGCCAGCAGCTCCCCCCGGGACAGGGTGGCCGGGGAGCTGTTTTTT.

V gene TRBV2 combines with J gene TRBJ1-2; tentatively, D is TRBD1 (6 bases). With 6 bases removed from V and 2 bases from J, the gap between germline ends came to 7 bases. The CDR3 runs 12 residues. Germline V gene sequence: CDR1 SNHLY, CDR2 FYNNEI. CDR3 bases: TGTGCCAGCAGGGACAGCAACTATGGCTACACCTTC. It specifies CASRDSNYGYTF.

This chain's CDR3 is CASSFYGSWNEQFF. Written as DNA, the CDR3 is TGTGCCAGCAGCTTTTACGGGAGTTGGAATGAGCAGTTCTTC. This chain uses TRBV5-4 with TRBJ2-1, with TRBD2 as a possible D gene (6 bases). The CDR3 contains 14 residues. V lost 2 bases and J 7 bases, leaving 13 bases between the germline ends. CDR1 SGHNT and CDR2 YYREEE come from the germline V gene (reference sequence). Complete variable domain (other parts from reference TRBV5-4 and TRBJ2-1): ETGVTQSPTHLIKTRGQQVTLRCSSQSGHNTVSWYQQALGQGPQFIFQYYREEENGRGNFPPRFSGLQFPNYSSELNVNALELDDSALYLCASSFYGSWNEQFFGPGTRLTVL.

The chain has TRBV16 and TRBJ1-1, with D possibly being TRBD1 (5 bases). The length of the CDR3 is 15 residues. V was trimmed by 2 bases and J by 1 base, leaving 11 bases between them. Per the germline V gene, CDR1 is KGHSY and CDR2 is FQNENV. CDR3 in amino acids: CASSQQDTRNTEAFF. In nucleotides, the CDR3 is TGTGCCAGCAGCCAACAGGACACTCGGAACACTGAAGCTTTCTTT.

This clone was counted a single time. V and J are TRBV9 and TRBJ2-7; D is uncertain. The V and J ends lost 1 base and 3 bases respectively, with 8 bases between them. CDR1 is SGDLS and CDR2 is YYNGEE in the germline V gene. The CDR3 totals 13 residues. CDR3 protein: CASSVPYLYEQYF. In DNA, the CDR3 is TGTGCCAGCAGCGTACCATACCTCTACGAGCAGTACTTC. Together with reference TRBV9 and TRBJ2-7, the CDR3 gives the full variable domain: DSGVTQTPKHLITATGQRVTLRCSPRSGDLSVYWYQQSLDQGLQFLIQYYNGEERAKGNILERFSAQQFPDLHSELNLSSLELGDSALYFCASSVPYLYEQYFGPGTRLTVT.

In DNA form, the CDR3 reads TGTGCCAGCAGCCCACGACTAGCGGGAGTTTCCGAGCAGTACTTC. Residues: CASSPRLAGVSEQYF. V is TRBV21-1 and J is TRBJ2-7; whether TRBD2, the table's D call, matches the DNA was not checked. TRBV21-1 constitutes a pseudogene. The length of the CDR3 is 15 residues.